This entry describes one T cell receptor (beta chain). Repertoires were generated with immunoSEQ multiplex PCR, while TCRdb's copy carries only in-frame clones and drops some. The sample yields about 100,000 clones, more than 65% seen once. The data stem from a study of blood T cell repertoires in COVID-19. Study context: Specimens from acute and convalescent COVID-19 originated in the United States, Italy and Spain. PBMCs, B-cell-depleted T cells, or T cells provided the cDNA or gDNA that made up the material.

Trimming took 7 bases from V and 5 from J; bases not matched to a gene: 15. Per the germline V gene, CDR1 is SGHTS and CDR2 is YDEGEE. The CDR3 has 16 amino acids. The genes are TRBV5-8 and TRBJ2-5, with 9 bases identical to TRBD1. The specimen sequenced was peripheral blood. The sequence was obtained from a man in his sixties or seventies with active or convalescent COVID-19. Written as DNA, the CDR3 is TGTGCCAGCCACCTCCCGGGACAGGGATTCTCGGAGACCCAGTACTTC. Protein sequence: CASHLPGQGFSETQYF.